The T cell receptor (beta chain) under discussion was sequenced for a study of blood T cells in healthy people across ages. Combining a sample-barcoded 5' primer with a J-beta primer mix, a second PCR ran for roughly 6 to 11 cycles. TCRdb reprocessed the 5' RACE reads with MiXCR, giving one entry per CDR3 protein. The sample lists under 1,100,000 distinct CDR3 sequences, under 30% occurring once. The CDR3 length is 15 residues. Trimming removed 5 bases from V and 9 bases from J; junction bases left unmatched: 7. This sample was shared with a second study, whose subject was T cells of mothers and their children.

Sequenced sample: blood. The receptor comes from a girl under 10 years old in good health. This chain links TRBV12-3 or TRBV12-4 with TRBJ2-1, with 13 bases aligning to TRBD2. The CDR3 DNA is TGTGCCAGCAGTCCCCGACTAGCGGGAGGTGTTGAGCAGTTCTTC. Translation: CASSPRLAGGVEQFF.